These 20 T cell receptor beta chains were all obtained from the same sample, sequenced in a study of cytomegalovirus exposure and HLA in healthy donors. The primer mix had 60 Vbeta and 13 Jbeta primers. Assay used: immunoSEQ multiplex PCR; TCRdb lists only in-frame clones, some missing. This table holds approximately 180,000 clones, roughly 78% found once. Source material: PBMCs. Every receptor here comes from a woman between 45 and 60 years old in good health and CMV-seropositive.

The chain has TRBV19 and TRBJ1-3; the D is unclear. Trimming left V 5 bases short and J 3 bases short, with 8 bases between. CDR3 length equals 13 residues. The germline V gene has CDR1 LNHDA and CDR2 SQIVND (reference sequence). Here the CDR3 reads CASSLGLGNTIYF. CDR3 sequence (DNA): TGTGCCAGTAGTCTCGGACTTGGAAACACCATATATTTT.

The chain joins TRBV5-1 to TRBJ2-1; 8 bases align to TRBD1. Per germline, CDR1 SGHRS and CDR2 YFSETQ. V dropped 0 bases and J dropped 7; count of bases not matched to a gene: 9. There are 16 residues in the CDR3. CDR3 sequence: CASSLGGGQGENEQFF. CDR3 bases: TGCGCCAGCAGCTTGGGAGGAGGACAGGGCGAGAATGAGCAGTTCTTC.

J is TRBJ2-7 and V is TRBV5-1; D is possibly TRBD2 (5 bases). Germline lookup yields CDR1 SGHRS and CDR2 YFSETQ. The CDR3 has 14 amino acids. Deletions cut 0 bases from V and 3 bases from J, with 10 bases between. The DNA of the CDR3 is TGCGCCAGCAGCTTGGGACTAAGAGGCTACGAGCAGTACTTC. Translation: CASSLGLRGYEQYF. The full variable domain, in which reference TRBV5-1 and TRBJ2-7 provide the parts outside the CDR3, is KAGVTQTPRYLIKTRGQQVTLSCSPISGHRSVSWYQQTPGQGLQFLFEYFSETQRNKGNFPGRFSGRQFSNSRSEMNVSTLELGDSALYLCASSLGLRGYEQYFGPGTRLTVT.

The chain employs TRBV5-5 and TRBJ2-7, with D perhaps matching TRBD1 (6 bases). The germline V gene encodes CDR1 SGHKS and CDR2 YYEKEE (reference sequence). This CDR3 has 18 residues. Trimming removed 4 bases from V and 1 base from J, with 24 bases in between. The CDR3 DNA is TGTGCCAGCAGCCTCCTCAGGGCAGGGGCAAGTAGGTCCTACGAGCAGTACTTC. It is translated as CASSLLRAGASRSYEQYF.

This chain connects TRBV19 to TRBJ1-6; the match to TRBD1 covers 9 bases. CDR1 and CDR2 from the germline V gene are LNHDA and SQIVND (reference sequence). Unmatched junction bases numbered 5, after V lost 5 bases and J lost 0 bases. CDR3 length: 17 amino acids. In nucleotides, the CDR3 is TGTGCCAGTAGTCGGGACAGGGAGGCCTCCTATAATTCACCCCTCCACTTT. It codes for CASSRDREASYNSPLHF.

In its sample, this clone was seen once. The V call is TRBV29-1, the J call TRBJ2-3, with D unresolved. The V end lost 6 bases, the J end lost 1 base, and 14 bases lay between the germline ends. The CDR3 totals 14 residues. Germline V gene sequence: CDR1 SQVTM, CDR2 ANQGSEA. CDR3 residues: CSVSLHQGTDTQYF. The CDR3 DNA reads TGCAGCGTGTCCCTTCATCAGGGCACAGATACGCAGTATTTT.

The chain carries TRBV2 and TRBJ2-7; TRBD1 agrees at 9 bases. Germline lookup yields CDR1 SNHLY and CDR2 FYNNEI. V trimming: 6 bases; J trimming: 0 bases; junction bases outside the gene matches: 6. CDR3 length equals 15 residues. CDR3: CASRTGTGYSYEQYF. CDR3 coding DNA: TGTGCCAGCAGAACCGGGACAGGGTACTCCTACGAGCAGTACTTC.

This clone has only a few counts. This chain connects TRBV10-2 to TRBJ2-7; tentative D call: TRBD2 (7 bases). From germline, CDR1 is WSHSY and CDR2 SAAADI. V was cut by 4 bases and J by 2 bases, with 12 bases left in between. The CDR3 covers 14 residues. The CDR3 region is CASSAAGAAYEQYF. The CDR3 nucleotides are TGCGCCAGCAGTGCGGCGGGGGCTGCCTACGAGCAGTACTTC.

The chain joins TRBV6-1 to TRBJ1-5, with D hard to call. The V gene lost 2 bases and the J gene lost 5 bases, with 7 bases spanning the gap. Germline V gene data show CDR1 as MNHNS and CDR2 as SASEGT. This CDR3 has 13 residues. The CDR3 nucleotides read TGTGCCAGCAGTGAAAGCGCTGATCAGCCCCAGCATTTT. Amino acid sequence: CASSESADQPQHF.

In the case of this clone: The junction shows a germline mismatch at one end, possibly a read error. This rearrangement joins TRBV7-9 to TRBJ1-2; 10 bases map to TRBD1. Germline-derived CDR1 and CDR2 are SEHNR and FQNEAQ (reference sequence). There are 14 residues in the CDR3. Here the CDR3 reads CSSSPGQGSYGYTF. The DNA of the CDR3 is TGTTCCAGCAGCCCGGGACAGGGGAGCTATGGCTACACCTTC. Combining the CDR3 with reference TRBV7-9 and TRBJ1-2 gives the whole variable domain DTGVSQNPRHKITKRGQNVTFRCDPISEHNRLYWYRQTLGQGPEFLTYFQNEAQLEKSRLLSDRFSAERPKGSFSTLEIQRTEQGDSAMYLCSSSPGQGSYGYTFGSGTRLTVV.

This clone was found a few times. The rearrangement joins TRBV4-1 to TRBJ2-7; possibly TRBD2 for D (7 bases). The CDR3 consists of 17 residues. Deletions cut 3 bases from V and 5 bases from J, with 23 bases between. The germline V gene encodes CDR1 MGHRA and CDR2 YSYEKL. The CDR3 protein is CASSHPPQAGALNEQYF. The CDR3 region has the DNA TGCGCCAGCAGCCACCCCCCGCAGGCGGGGGCCCTGAACGAGCAGTACTTC.

V is TRBV9 and J is TRBJ2-1; D uncertain. The CDR3 is made up of 12 amino acids. Germline V gives CDR1 SGDLS, CDR2 YYNGEE. V was shortened by 3 bases and J by 5 bases, with 6 bases between the two germline ends. CDR3 bases: TGTGCCAGCAGCGCCTTAGACAATGAGCAGTTCTTC. Its protein product is CASSALDNEQFF.

The V gene is TRBV4-1, the J gene TRBJ2-3, with D perhaps TRBD2 (6 bases). Between the trimmed V and J ends, which lost 4 bases and 1 base, there was a span of 9 bases. Germline V lookup: CDR1 MGHRA, CDR2 YSYEKL. This CDR3 spans 14 amino acids. The CDR3 loop reads CASSLWGGTDTQYF. In nucleotides, the CDR3 is TGCGCCAGCAGCCTCTGGGGGGGCACAGATACGCAGTATTTT.

The chain has TRBV5-4 and TRBJ2-3, with 7 bases that match TRBD2. This CDR3 is 15 amino acids long. Germline V lookup: CDR1 SGHNT, CDR2 YYREEE (reference sequence). After removal of 4 bases from V and 1 base from J, the junction contained 6 bases not matched to a gene. This CDR3 reads CASSRRDYGTDTQYF. As DNA, the CDR3 is TGTGCCAGCAGCCGAAGGGACTATGGCACAGATACGCAGTATTTT. The full variable domain, with the rest looked up from reference TRBV5-4 and TRBJ2-3, is ETGVTQSPTHLIKTRGQQVTLRCSSQSGHNTVSWYQQALGQGPQFIFQYYREEENGRGNFPPRFSGLQFPNYSSELNVNALELDDSALYLCASSRRDYGTDTQYFGPGTRLTVL.

The chain uses TRBV4-1 and TRBJ1-1; D not resolved. V lost 3 bases, J lost 1 base, and 12 bases lay in between. Looked up from germline, CDR1 is MGHRA and CDR2 is YSYEKL. The CDR3 spans 15 residues. For the CDR3, the DNA is TGCGCCAGCAGCCAGCCTGAGTTCTCGAACACTGAAGCTTTCTTT. This encodes CASSQPEFSNTEAFF.

The chain combines TRBV2 with TRBJ2-7; D unresolved. The V gene lost 3 bases and the J gene lost 2 bases, with 2 bases spanning the gap. Germline values: CDR1 SNHLY, CDR2 FYNNEI. The CDR3 totals 11 residues. This CDR3 reads CASSDTYEQYF. The CDR3 DNA reads as TGTGCCAGCAGTGACACCTACGAGCAGTACTTC.

The J gene is TRBJ2-2, the V gene TRBV18, with D possibly TRBD2 on 5 matching bases. The CDR3 contains 16 residues. Trimming stripped 6 bases from V and 6 bases from J, with 20 bases between. Germline V gene sequence: CDR1 KGHSH, CDR2 LQKENI. This CDR3 is CASSPITRGGAGELFF. DNA for the CDR3: TGTGCCAGCTCTCCGATCACTAGAGGTGGAGCCGGGGAGCTGTTTTTT.

This chain joins TRBV6-1 and TRBJ2-3; the D gene is possibly TRBD1 (6 bases). This CDR3 has 13 residues. In germline, CDR1 is MNHNS, CDR2 SASEGT. V lost 11 bases to trimming and J lost 2 bases, with 14 bases between them. CDR3 coding DNA: TGTGCCGGAGCGACAGGTTACACAGATACGCAGTATTTT. Translating gives CAGATGYTDTQYF.

There are a few counts of this clone. V is TRBV7-7 and J is TRBJ1-5, with TRBD1 identical over 8 bases. The CDR3 loop spans 13 amino acids. Germline V gives CDR1 SSHAT, CDR2 FNYEAQ (reference sequence). V was clipped by 5 bases and J by 6 bases; unmatched bases: 3. CDR3 sequence: CASSQGAGQPQHF. The CDR3 nucleotides read TGTGCCAGCAGCCAGGGGGCAGGTCAGCCCCAGCATTTT.

V and J are TRBV5-1 and TRBJ2-5; possibly TRBD1 for D (7 bases). V was cut by 4 bases and J by 5 bases, with 24 bases left in between. Germline V gene lookup returns CDR1 SGHRS and CDR2 YFSETQ. This CDR3 comprises 17 residues. CDR3 amino acids: CASSRLKRQGLGETQYF. For the CDR3, the DNA is TGCGCCAGCAGCCGACTTAAACGACAGGGACTCGGTGAGACCCAGTACTTC.